The present entry profiles one T cell receptor beta chain with its context. What it recognizes is unknown. This entry belongs to a study of response to subunit inactivated influenza vaccine. Study outcomes and limitations: The authors put forward the suggestion that each seasonal influenza vaccination may bring in only a limited number of new T cells.

The CDR3 runs to 13 residues. CDR1 is SQVTM and CDR2 is ANQGSEA in the germline V gene. Between the trimmed V and J ends, which lost 7 bases and 8 bases, there was a span of 15 bases. MiXCR was run by TCRdb on the RT-PCR reads, yielding one entry per CDR3 protein. The sample has roughly 790,000 distinct CDR3 sequences, roughly 20% seen once. This rearrangement joins TRBV29-1 to TRBJ1-6, with D possibly being TRBD1 (5 bases). The source is a man between 45 and 60 years old who received an inactivated influenza vaccine. The sample in question was PBMCs from blood, obtained 4 to 6 days after vaccination. The CDR3 is CSAGTDPYSPLHF. The CDR3 region has the DNA TGCAGCGCGGGGACGGATCCCTATTCACCCCTCCACTTT. Using reference TRBV29-1 and TRBJ1-6 for the parts outside the CDR3, the full variable domain is SAVISQKPSRDICQRGTSLTIQCQVDSQVTMMFWYRQQPGQSLTLIATANQGSEATYESGFVIDKFPISRPNLTFSTLTVSNMSPEDSSIYLCSAGTDPYSPLHFGNGTRLTVT.